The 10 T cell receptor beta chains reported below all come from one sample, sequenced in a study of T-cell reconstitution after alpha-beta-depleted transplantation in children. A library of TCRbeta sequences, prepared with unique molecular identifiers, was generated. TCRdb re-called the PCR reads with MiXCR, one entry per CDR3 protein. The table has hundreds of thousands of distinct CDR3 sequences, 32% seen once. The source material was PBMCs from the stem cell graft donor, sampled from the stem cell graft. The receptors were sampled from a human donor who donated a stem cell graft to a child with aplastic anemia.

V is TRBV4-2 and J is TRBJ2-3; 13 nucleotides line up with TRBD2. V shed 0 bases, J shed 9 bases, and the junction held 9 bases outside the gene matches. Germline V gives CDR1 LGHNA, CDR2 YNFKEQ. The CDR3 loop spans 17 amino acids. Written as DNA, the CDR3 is TGTGCCAGCAGCCAAGATTGGAGGACTAGCGGGAGCATAACGCAGTATTTT. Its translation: CASSQDWRTSGSITQYF.

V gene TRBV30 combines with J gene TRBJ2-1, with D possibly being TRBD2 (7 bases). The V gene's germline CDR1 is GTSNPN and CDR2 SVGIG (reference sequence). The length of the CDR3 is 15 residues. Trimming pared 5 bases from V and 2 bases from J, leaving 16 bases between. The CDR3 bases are TGTGCCTGGTCTAGGGGGGGCACAGCCTACAATGAGCAGTTCTTC. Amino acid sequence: CAWSRGGTAYNEQFF.

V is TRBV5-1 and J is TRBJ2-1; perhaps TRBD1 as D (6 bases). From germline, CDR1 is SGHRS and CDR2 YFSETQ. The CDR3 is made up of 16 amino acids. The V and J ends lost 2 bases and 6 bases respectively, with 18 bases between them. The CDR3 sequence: CASSLLQGSLGNEQFF. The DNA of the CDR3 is TGCGCCAGCAGCTTACTACAGGGAAGTTTGGGCAATGAGCAGTTCTTC.

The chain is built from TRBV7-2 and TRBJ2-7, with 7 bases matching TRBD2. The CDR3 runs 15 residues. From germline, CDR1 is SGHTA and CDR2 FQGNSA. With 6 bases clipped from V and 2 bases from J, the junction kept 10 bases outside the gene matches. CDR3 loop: CASRLSASGTYEQYF. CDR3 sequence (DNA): TGTGCCAGCAGACTTTCGGCTAGCGGAACCTACGAGCAGTACTTC.

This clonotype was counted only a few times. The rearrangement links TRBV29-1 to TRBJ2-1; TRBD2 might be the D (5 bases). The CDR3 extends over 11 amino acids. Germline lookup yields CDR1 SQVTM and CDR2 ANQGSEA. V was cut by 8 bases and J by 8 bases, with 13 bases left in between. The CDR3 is CSPTKDYEQFF. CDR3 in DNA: TGCAGCCCGACTAAAGACTATGAGCAGTTCTTC.

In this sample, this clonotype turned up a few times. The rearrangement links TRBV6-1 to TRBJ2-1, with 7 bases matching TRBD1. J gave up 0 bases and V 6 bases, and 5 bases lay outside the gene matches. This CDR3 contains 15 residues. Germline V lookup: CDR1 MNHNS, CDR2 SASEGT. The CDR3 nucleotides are TGTGCCAGCAGGAGGGACAGTTACTCCTACAATGAGCAGTTCTTC. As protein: CASRRDSYSYNEQFF.

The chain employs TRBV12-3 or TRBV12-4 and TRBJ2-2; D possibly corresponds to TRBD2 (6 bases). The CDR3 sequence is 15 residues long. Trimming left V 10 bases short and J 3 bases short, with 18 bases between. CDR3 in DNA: TGTGCCACCCAATCCCGGGAGCTGGACACCGGGGAGCTGTTTTTT. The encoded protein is CATQSRELDTGELFF.

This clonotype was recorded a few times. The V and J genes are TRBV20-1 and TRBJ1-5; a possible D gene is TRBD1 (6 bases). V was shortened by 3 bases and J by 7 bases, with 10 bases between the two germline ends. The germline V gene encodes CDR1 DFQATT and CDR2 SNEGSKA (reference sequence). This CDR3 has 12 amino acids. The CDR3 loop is CSARGAAQPQHF. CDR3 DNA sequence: TGCAGTGCTAGGGGGGCGGCACAGCCCCAGCATTTT.

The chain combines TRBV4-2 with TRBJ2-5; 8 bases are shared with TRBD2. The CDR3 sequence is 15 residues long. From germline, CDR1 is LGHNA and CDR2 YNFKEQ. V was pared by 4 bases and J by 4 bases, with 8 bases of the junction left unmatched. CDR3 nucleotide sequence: TGTGCCAGCAGCCCCGAAAGCGGGAGCTTAGAGACCCAGTACTTC. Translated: CASSPESGSLETQYF.

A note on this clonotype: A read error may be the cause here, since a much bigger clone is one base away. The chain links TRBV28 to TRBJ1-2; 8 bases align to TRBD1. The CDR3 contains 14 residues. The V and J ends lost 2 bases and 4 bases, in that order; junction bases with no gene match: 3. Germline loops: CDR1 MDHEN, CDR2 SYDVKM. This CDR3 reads CASSLQGAVYGYTF. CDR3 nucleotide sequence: TGTGCCAGCAGTTTACAGGGGGCGGTCTATGGCTACACCTTC.